This T cell receptor beta chain was captured by sequencing in a study of shared clonotypes between healthy human individuals. Only in-frame clones appear in the TCRdb table, and some are missing; sequencing was by immunoSEQ multiplex PCR. Counted here are roughly 2.2 million clones, approximately 95% occurring once; the ten biggest clones make up about 0.37%. Study findings and constraints: Around 5% was the fraction of naive CD4 clonotypes found shared across a few donors. Collection of samples was limited to blood; tissue repertoires likely differ.

The count of this clone is one. Its antigen is not identified. Trimming cost V 6 bases and J 6 bases; bases outside gene matches: 5. The CDR3 contains 15 residues. Germline V gene lookup returns CDR1 SGHAT and CDR2 FQNNGV. Sequenced input: naive CD4+ T cells from PBMCs. The sample's subset: CD45RA+ positively selected. The rearrangement joins TRBV11-2 to TRBJ2-1, with 13 bases matching TRBD2. The TCR sequence derives from a man aged 18 to 29 in good health. Some clones in this sample may be carry-over from other donors' samples. CDR3: CASSRGLAGVNEQFF. The CDR3 nucleotides read TGTGCCAGCAGTAGAGGACTAGCGGGAGTCAATGAGCAGTTCTTC.